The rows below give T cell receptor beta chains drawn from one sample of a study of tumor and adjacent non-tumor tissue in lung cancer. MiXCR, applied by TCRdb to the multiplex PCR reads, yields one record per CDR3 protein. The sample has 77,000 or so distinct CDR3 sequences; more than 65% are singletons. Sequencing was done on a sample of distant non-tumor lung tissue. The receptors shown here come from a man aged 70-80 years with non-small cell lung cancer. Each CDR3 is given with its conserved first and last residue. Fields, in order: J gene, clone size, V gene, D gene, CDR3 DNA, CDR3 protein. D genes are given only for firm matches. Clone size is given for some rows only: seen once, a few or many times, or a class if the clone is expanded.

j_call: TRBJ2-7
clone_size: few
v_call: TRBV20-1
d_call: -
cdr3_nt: TGCAGTGCACCTGAATCGGGAGTCGAGATCGAGCAGTACTTC
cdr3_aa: CSAPESGVEIEQYF

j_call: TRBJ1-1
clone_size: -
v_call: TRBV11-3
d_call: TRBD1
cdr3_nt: TGTGCCAGCAGCCACAGGGGACAGAAGGATACTGAAGCTTTCTTT
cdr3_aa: CASSHRGQKDTEAFF

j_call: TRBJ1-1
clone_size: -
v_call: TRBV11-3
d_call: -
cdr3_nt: TGTGCCAGCAGCTTCCGGAACCGAACCCCGAACACTGAAGCTTTCTTT
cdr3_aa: CASSFRNRTPNTEAFF

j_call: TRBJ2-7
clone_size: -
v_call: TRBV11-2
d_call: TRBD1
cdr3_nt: TGTCCCAGCAGTCTGGGACAGGTCTCCTACGAGCAGTACTTC
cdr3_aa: CPSSLGQVSYEQYF

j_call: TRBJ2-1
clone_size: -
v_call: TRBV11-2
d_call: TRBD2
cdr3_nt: TGTACCAGTAGCTTAGCGGGGGGGCGGAATGAGCAGTTCTTC
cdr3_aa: CTSSLAGGRNEQFF

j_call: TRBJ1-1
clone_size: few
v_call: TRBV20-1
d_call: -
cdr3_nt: TGCGGTCAGAACTACGGGGAGAACAGTGAAGCTTTCTTT
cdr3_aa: CGQNYGENSEAFF

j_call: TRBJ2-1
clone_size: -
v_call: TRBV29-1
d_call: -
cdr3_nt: TGCAGCGTTGATAACGGGGTCCGTAAGGTTGTCTCCTACAATGAGCACTTCTTC
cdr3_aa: CSVDNGVRKVVSYNEHFF

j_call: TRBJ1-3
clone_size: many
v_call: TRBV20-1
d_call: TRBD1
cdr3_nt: TGCAGTGCTCCAGCGGGACAGGGGTTCTCTGGAAACACCATATATTTT
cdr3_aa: CSAPAGQGFSGNTIYF

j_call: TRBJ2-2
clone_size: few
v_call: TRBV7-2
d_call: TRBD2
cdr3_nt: TGTGCCAGCAGCCTGGGACTAGGCAACACCGGGGAGCTGTTTTTT
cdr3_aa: CASSLGLGNTGELFF

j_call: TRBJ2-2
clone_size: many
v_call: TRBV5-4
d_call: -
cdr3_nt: TGTGCCAGAAGCTCAGTCACAGGGGAGCTGTTTTTT
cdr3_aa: CARSSVTGELFF

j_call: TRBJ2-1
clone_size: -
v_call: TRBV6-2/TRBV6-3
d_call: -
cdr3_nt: TGTGCCAACAGGAGACGGCTGAACTCCTACAATGAGCAGTTCTTC
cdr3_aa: CANRRRLNSYNEQFF

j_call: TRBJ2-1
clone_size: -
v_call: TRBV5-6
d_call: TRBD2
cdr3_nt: TGTGCCAGCAGCTTGGGGTTGTGTAGCGGGGGGAGAAGTGAGCATTTCTTC
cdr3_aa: CASSLGLCSGGRSEHFF

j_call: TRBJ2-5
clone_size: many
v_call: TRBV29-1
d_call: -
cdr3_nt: TGCAGCGTGGCCGACAGGTTACACGAGTCCCAGTACTTC
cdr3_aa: CSVADRLHESQYF

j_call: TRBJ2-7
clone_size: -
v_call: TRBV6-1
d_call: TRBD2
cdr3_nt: TGTGCCAGCAGTCAACCTAGCGGGAGGGCCTTATATGAGCAGTACTTC
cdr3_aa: CASSQPSGRALYEQYF

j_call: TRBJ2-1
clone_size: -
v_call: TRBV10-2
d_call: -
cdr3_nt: TGCGCCAACAGGTCCCCGGGACCCTCTTCTGATGAGCAGTTTTTC
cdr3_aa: CANRSPGPSSDEQFF

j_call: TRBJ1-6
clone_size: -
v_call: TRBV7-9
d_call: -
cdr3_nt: TGTGTCAGCAGCAACAAGGGTTCACCCCTACACTTT
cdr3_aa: CVSSNKGSPLHF

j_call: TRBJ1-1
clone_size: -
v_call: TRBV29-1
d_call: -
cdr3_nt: TGCAGCCCACAGGATAGCCCGGGGACTGAAGCTCTCTTT
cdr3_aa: CSPQDSPGTEALF

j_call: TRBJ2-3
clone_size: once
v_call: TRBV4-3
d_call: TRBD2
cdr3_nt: TGCGCCAACAGCCAAGATGGGCCTAGCGGAAGAACAGATACGCATTATTTT
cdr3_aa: CANSQDGPSGRTDTHYF

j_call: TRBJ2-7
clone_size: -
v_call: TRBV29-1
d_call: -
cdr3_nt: TGCAGTGTTGGCGCAGGTGGGATGCACGAGCAGTACTTC
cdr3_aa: CSVGAGGMHEQYF

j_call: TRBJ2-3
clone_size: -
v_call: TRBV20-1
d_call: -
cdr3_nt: TGCAGAGCTAGTCCTAGCGTGAGGGCCAGAGATACGCAGTATTTT
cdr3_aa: CRASPSVRARDTQYF

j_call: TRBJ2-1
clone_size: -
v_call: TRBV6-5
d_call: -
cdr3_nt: TGTGCCAGCAATAGCGGCAATGAGCAATTCTTC
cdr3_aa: CASNSGNEQFF

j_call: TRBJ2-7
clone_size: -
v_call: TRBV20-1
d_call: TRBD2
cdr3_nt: TGCAGTTTTAGAGAATTACTAGCGGGGACCTACGAGCAGTACTTC
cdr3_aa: CSFRELLAGTYEQYF

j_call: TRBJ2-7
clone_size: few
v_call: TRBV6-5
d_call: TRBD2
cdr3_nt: TGTGCCAGCAGTTCACTAACTAGCGGGACAAAACTCGTGTACGAGGAGTACTTC
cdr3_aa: CASSSLTSGTKLVYEEYF

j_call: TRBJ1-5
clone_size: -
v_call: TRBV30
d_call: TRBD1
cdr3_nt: TGTGCCTGGGGTACCAGGGGGTTACAGCCACTGCATTTT
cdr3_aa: CAWGTRGLQPLHF

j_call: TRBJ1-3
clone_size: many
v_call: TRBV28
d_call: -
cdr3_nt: TGTGCCAGCGCAATTAACTCCGGAAACACCATATATTTT
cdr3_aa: CASAINSGNTIYF

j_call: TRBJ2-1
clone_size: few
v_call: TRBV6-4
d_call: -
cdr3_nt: TGTGCCAGCAGTGACTCAGGGGGGGCCGGGAATGAGCAGTTCTTC
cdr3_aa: CASSDSGGAGNEQFF

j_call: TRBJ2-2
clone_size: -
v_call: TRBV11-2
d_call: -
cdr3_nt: TGTGCCAGCAGCACAGATGGACTTACGAACACCCGGGAGCTGTTTTTT
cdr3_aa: CASSTDGLTNTRELFF

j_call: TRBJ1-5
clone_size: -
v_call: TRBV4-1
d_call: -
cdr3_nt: TGCGCCAACAGGCAAGCGATCAATCAGCCCCAGCATTTT
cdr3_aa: CANRQAINQPQHF

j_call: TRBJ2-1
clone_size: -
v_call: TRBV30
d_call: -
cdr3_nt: TGTGCCTGGAGTCTCTGCGTGAATGAGCAGTTCTTC
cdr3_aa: CAWSLCVNEQFF

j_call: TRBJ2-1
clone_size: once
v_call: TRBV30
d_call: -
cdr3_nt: TGTGCCTGGATGTATCTAGCGTGGGGCAATGAGCAGTTCTTC
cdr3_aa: CAWMYLAWGNEQFF

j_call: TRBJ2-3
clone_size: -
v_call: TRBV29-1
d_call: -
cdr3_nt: TGCAGCGTTACTGGGCAGGGAACAGATACGCAGGATTTT
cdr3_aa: CSVTGQGTDTQDF

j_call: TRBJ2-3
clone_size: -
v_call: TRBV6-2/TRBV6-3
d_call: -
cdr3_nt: TGTGCCAGCAGTTACGACACCACAAATAGACAGTATTTT
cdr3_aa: CASSYDTTNRQYF

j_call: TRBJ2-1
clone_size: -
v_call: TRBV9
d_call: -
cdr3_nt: TGTGCCAGCAGCCGACAGTTAGACAATGAGCAGTTCTTC
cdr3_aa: CASSRQLDNEQFF